The present T cell receptor (beta chain) was sequenced within a study of T cells in Graves' hyperthyroidism and ophthalmopathy. This clonotype was seen many times. Its antigen is not known. The investigators amplified TCR beta CDR3 regions from RNA transcripts. Initially, a first-round RT-PCR of the TCR CDR3 employed the HTBI primer set. TCRdb passed the multiplex PCR reads through MiXCR, listing each CDR3 protein once. This sample has around 600,000 distinct CDR3 sequences, with 14% found just once. Deletions cut 1 base from V and 1 base from J, with 10 bases between. Germline CDR1 GTSNPN, CDR2 SVGIG (reference sequence). The CDR3 has 14 residues. Uncontrolled infection, other autoimmune disease, pregnancy or lactation led to exclusion. Orbital computed tomography and thyroid ultrasound, together with serum TRAb and thyroxine and clinical symptoms, were used for diagnoses. Study conclusions and caveats: Patients with ophthalmopathy were separated from those with stable hyperthyroidism by a 13 V-J model. The blood repertoire included most of the expanded thyroid clonotypes above 0.001.

The sequencing sample was made of blood. This TCR derives from a woman aged 45 to 65 with Graves' ophthalmopathy. The genes are TRBV30 and TRBJ1-1; perhaps TRBD1 as D (5 bases). The CDR3 loop reads CAWSGVRGNTEAFF. In nucleotides, the CDR3 is TGTGCCTGGAGTGGGGTAAGGGGGAACACTGAAGCTTTCTTT.